This T cell receptor beta chain was observed in a study of T cell repertoires in ileal Crohn's disease. About the study: Thiopurines (fewer than 12) or anti-TNF agents (approximately 20) were given postoperatively to about half. M6 samples are neoterminal ileum biopsies from postoperative colonoscopy.

CDR3 size: 15 residues. Looked up from germline, CDR1 is LGHNA and CDR2 is YSLEER. V was trimmed by 4 bases and J by 6 bases, leaving 18 bases between them. Study-wide findings and caveats: Clonal expansions were more frequent in active smokers than non-smokers at surgery.

With respect to this clone: Its cognate antigen is unknown.

Using immunoSEQ multiplex PCR, the repertoire was profiled, and TCRdb retains in-frame clones only, with some absent. The sample records tens of thousands of clones, roughly 91% being singletons. Time point here: neoterminal ileum biopsy at postoperative endoscopy, about 6 months after surgery. Source material: ileal tissue. The receptor's source is an adult with Crohn's disease. This chain links TRBV4-3 with TRBJ1-2, with a tentative D call TRBD1 (6 bases). This CDR3 reads CASSPYTGTIDGYTF. In DNA, the CDR3 is TGCGCCAGCAGCCCGTACACCGGGACAATCGATGGCTACACCTTC.